A single sample is the source of the 9 T cell receptor beta chains below, sequenced in a study of T cell repertoires in cytomegalovirus infection. TCRdb reprocessed the reads with MiXCR, giving one entry per CDR3 protein. The table has 150,000 to 200,000 distinct CDR3 sequences, approximately 14% seen once. The material sequenced was PBMCs. The receptors originated from a human donor in good health (CMV status not recorded). Some clones in this sample may be carry-over from other donors' samples.

This clonotype was counted only a few times. The chain combines TRBV7-9 with TRBJ2-1; D is uncertain. Germline CDR1 SEHNR, CDR2 FQNEAQ (reference sequence). The CDR3 contains 15 residues. Trimming took off 6 bases at V and 10 bases at J, with 22 bases between the two ends. CDR3 DNA sequence: TGTGCCAGCAGTCAAGGTGACGGCTTGCATCTGGAGCAGTTCTTC. Translation: CASSQGDGLHLEQFF.

The chain links TRBV11-2 to TRBJ2-3; 13 bases match TRBD2. This CDR3 spans 22 amino acids. Germline assignment: CDR1 SGHAT and CDR2 FQNNGV. The junction had 21 bases not matched to a gene; V was cut back by 2 bases and J by 4 bases. CDR3 protein: CASSLFLARPRTSGSGADTQYF. CDR3 bases: TGTGCCAGCAGCTTATTCCTGGCCCGACCCCGGACTAGCGGGAGTGGAGCAGATACGCAGTATTTT.

This clonotype has ten or more counts. This chain joins TRBV7-6 and TRBJ2-3; 7 bases agree with TRBD2. This CDR3 contains 16 residues. V trimming: 1 base; J trimming: 3 bases; junction bases outside the gene matches: 7. Germline CDR1 SGHVS, CDR2 FNYEAQ. CDR3 nucleotides: TGTGCCAGCAGCTTAGGGGCGACTAGCAGGACAGATACGCAGTATTTT. It encodes CASSLGATSRTDTQYF.

In this sample, this clonotype turned up many times. The chain links TRBV7-9 to TRBJ1-2; D not resolved. Germline CDR1 SEHNR, CDR2 FQNEAQ (reference sequence). The CDR3 runs to 15 residues. Trimming took 7 bases from V and 1 from J, leaving 16 bases between them. The CDR3 loop reads CASIHTLRSNYGYTF. The DNA of the CDR3 is TGTGCCAGCATCCATACTTTAAGGAGTAACTATGGCTACACCTTC.

This clonotype was recorded only once. This chain uses TRBV4-1 with TRBJ2-4; D unclear. Germline CDR1 reads MGHRA; CDR2 reads YSYEKL. The CDR3 runs 16 residues. Trimming cost V 0 bases and J 1 base, with 10 bases left between them. In DNA, the CDR3 is TGCGCCAGCAGCCAAGAATTAAGGGTGGCCAAAAACATTCAGTACTTC. Translation: CASSQELRVAKNIQYF.

This clonotype was seen more than once but under ten times. V and J are TRBV27 and TRBJ1-5, with D perhaps TRBD1 (5 bases). CDR3 length: 14 amino acids. V gave up 5 bases and J gave up 9 bases, with 17 bases separating them. Per the germline V gene, CDR1 is MNHEY and CDR2 is SMNVEV (reference sequence). CDR3 protein: CASSPQASLGPQHF. Written as DNA, the CDR3 is TGTGCCAGCAGTCCACAGGCTTCTTTGGGGCCCCAGCATTTT.

This clonotype came up many times. This chain connects TRBV7-6 to TRBJ2-3, with 14 bases lining up with TRBD2. V was clipped by 5 bases and J by 1 base; unmatched bases: 17. CDR3 length: 21 amino acids. Germline V gene data show CDR1 as SGHVS and CDR2 as FNYEAQ. Here the CDR3 reads CASSPTGTSGSRVSGTDTQYF. As DNA, the CDR3 is TGTGCCAGCAGCCCGACCGGGACTAGCGGGAGTCGAGTGAGTGGCACAGATACGCAGTATTTT. The full variable domain, with the rest looked up from reference TRBV7-6 and TRBJ2-3, is GAGVSQSPRYKVTKRGQDVALRCDPISGHVSLYWYRQALGQGPEFLTYFNYEAQQDKSGLPNDRFSAERPEGSISTLTIQRTEQRDSAMYRCASSPTGTSGSRVSGTDTQYFGPGTRLTVL.

This sequence joins TRBV5-1 and TRBJ2-3, with 10 positions matching TRBD1. CDR3 size: 15 residues. V trimming: 4 bases; J trimming: 0 bases; junction bases outside the gene matches: 2. Germline V gene data show CDR1 as SGHRS and CDR2 as YFSETQ. CDR3 protein: CASSGGQGSTDTQYF. CDR3 nucleotides: TGCGCCAGCAGCGGGGGACAGGGGAGCACAGATACGCAGTATTTT.

Points on this clonotype: Compared with germline, one end of the junction differs, possibly owing to a read error. The rearrangement links TRBV29-1 to TRBJ1-6, with a possible D match to TRBD1 (6 bases). This CDR3 contains 13 residues. Germline loops: CDR1 SQVTM, CDR2 ANQGSEA. Written as DNA, the CDR3 is TGCAGCGTCAAGACAGGTTCTAATCCACCCCTCCACTTT. Its translation is CSVKTGSNPPLHF.